The 27 T cell receptor beta chains below come from one sample, sequenced in a study of T cells in Graves' hyperthyroidism and ophthalmopathy. Authors of the study amplified TCR beta CDR3 regions from RNA transcripts. The HTBI set primed first-round TCR CDR3 RT-PCR. In TCRdb, the multiplex PCR reads were re-called with MiXCR into one record per CDR3 protein. The table shows approximately 480,000 distinct CDR3 sequences, with under 25% occurring only once. The sequenced sample consisted of blood. These receptors were taken from a young man with Graves' hyperthyroidism.

The gene calls are TRBV28 and TRBJ2-7, with D perhaps TRBD1 (5 bases). Germline V gives CDR1 MDHEN, CDR2 SYDVKM. This CDR3 comprises 13 residues. The V and J ends lost 1 base and 2 bases respectively, with 6 bases between them. CDR3 sequence: CASSLLQAYEQYF. The CDR3 DNA is TGTGCCAGCAGTTTATTACAGGCCTACGAGCAGTACTTC.

This clonotype was recorded at least ten times. The chain uses TRBV29-1 and TRBJ1-1; 9 positions match TRBD1. CDR1 is SQVTM, CDR2 ANQGSEA, per germline. The CDR3 totals 13 residues. V dropped 6 bases and J dropped 0; count of bases not matched to a gene: 2. As DNA, the CDR3 is TGCAGCGTCGGGACAGGGCTGAACACTGAAGCTTTCTTT. Protein: CSVGTGLNTEAFF.

The rearrangement links TRBV12-3 or TRBV12-4 to TRBJ2-5; 11 bases match TRBD2. With V trimmed by 6 bases and J by 4 bases, 4 bases remained unmatched. The CDR3 is made up of 14 amino acids. As DNA, the CDR3 is TGTGCCAGCAGCGAAACTAGCGGGAGAGAGACCCAGTACTTC. The encoded protein is CASSETSGRETQYF.

This clonotype was counted only a few times. V usage is TRBV19 and J usage is TRBJ1-6; the D gene is possibly TRBD1 (5 bases). Germline lookup yields CDR1 LNHDA and CDR2 SQIVND (reference sequence). The CDR3 is 15 residues long. Trimming took off 2 bases at V and 5 bases at J, with 10 bases between the two ends. CDR3 loop: CASSILGHDNSPLHF. CDR3 in DNA: TGTGCCAGTAGTATACTTGGACACGATAATTCACCCCTCCACTTT. The variable domain in full, completed from reference TRBV19 and TRBJ1-6, reads DGGITQSPKYLFRKEGQNVTLSCEQNLNHDAMYWYRQDPGQGLRLIYYSQIVNDFQKGDIAEGYSVSREKKESFPLTVTSAQKNPTAFYLCASSILGHDNSPLHFGNGTRLTVT.

The chain has TRBV4-1 and TRBJ2-7; 7 nucleotides align to TRBD2. Trimming at V came to 4 bases and at J to 2 bases, leaving 5 bases not matched to a gene. The CDR3 length is 14 residues. Germline V gene data show CDR1 as MGHRA and CDR2 as YSYEKL. The CDR3 spells CASSRGGSPYEQYF. The CDR3 DNA is TGCGCCAGCAGCCGGGGGGGGAGCCCCTACGAGCAGTACTTC.

Ten or more counts support this clonotype. The chain uses TRBV27 and TRBJ1-2, with D perhaps matching TRBD1 (6 bases). The CDR3 sequence is 15 residues long. CDR1 and CDR2 (germline): MNHEY, SMNVEV (reference sequence). Trimming took off 1 base at V and 3 bases at J, with 12 bases between the two ends. The CDR3 loop reads CASSLFGGGHYGYTF. As DNA, the CDR3 is TGTGCCAGCAGTTTATTTGGGGGGGGCCACTATGGCTACACCTTC.

This clonotype was seen repeatedly, ten times or more. The CDR3 spells CASRPGLFQVREQYF. CDR3 in DNA: TGTGCCAGCAGACCCGGACTCTTCCAAGTTCGGGAGCAGTACTTC. J is TRBJ2-7 and V is TRBV28, with a tentative D call TRBD2 (5 bases). Trimming cost V 6 bases and J 7 bases, with 22 bases left between them. Germline CDR1 reads MDHEN; CDR2 reads SYDVKM. This CDR3 has 15 amino acids.

This clonotype turned up a few times. The chain has TRBV4-1 and TRBJ1-2; 10 bases match TRBD1. V was clipped by 0 bases and J by 3 bases; unmatched bases: 7. Germline V gene lookup returns CDR1 MGHRA and CDR2 YSYEKL. The CDR3 length is 17 residues. The CDR3 protein is CASSQDMGQGFDYGYTF. DNA for the CDR3: TGCGCCAGCAGCCAAGATATGGGACAGGGGTTTGACTATGGCTACACCTTC.

This clonotype was observed many times. The CDR3 DNA sequence: TGTGCCAGCAGCGCCCGACGGGGGAACACTGAAGCTTTCTTT. Its protein product is CASSARRGNTEAFF. V is TRBV12-3 or TRBV12-4 and J is TRBJ1-1; D unresolved. The CDR3 loop spans 14 amino acids. With 6 bases removed from V and 1 base from J, the gap between germline ends came to 12 bases.

Ten or more counts support this clonotype. V and J are TRBV5-1 and TRBJ1-2; no reliable D call. Germline values: CDR1 SGHRS, CDR2 YFSETQ. The CDR3 runs 12 residues. Between the trimmed V and J ends, which lost 1 base and 8 bases, there was a span of 9 bases. CDR3 nucleotide sequence: TGCGCCAGCAGCTTGCAGGATGAAGGCTACACCTTC. Translating gives CASSLQDEGYTF.

V usage is TRBV12-3 or TRBV12-4 and J usage is TRBJ1-1; D gene ambiguous. CDR3 length: 14 residues. Trimming pared 3 bases from V and 3 bases from J, leaving 11 bases between. CDR3 loop: CASSFWQWDTEAFF. CDR3 DNA sequence: TGTGCCAGCAGTTTCTGGCAGTGGGACACTGAAGCTTTCTTT.

This clonotype was seen only a few times. The rearrangement uses TRBV7-9 and TRBJ1-5; D may be TRBD1 (6 bases). V was pared by 0 bases and J by 5 bases, with 11 bases between. CDR1 is SEHNR, CDR2 FQNEAQ, per germline (reference sequence). The CDR3 covers 15 residues. The CDR3 loop is CASSLAGTLHQPQHF. The DNA of the CDR3 is TGTGCCAGCAGCTTAGCGGGGACACTTCATCAGCCCCAGCATTTT.

The chain combines TRBV6-5 with TRBJ2-3, with a weak D call TRBD1 (6 bases). Germline loops: CDR1 MNHEY, CDR2 SVGAGI. The V end lost 2 bases, the J end lost 1 base, and 13 bases lay between the germline ends. The CDR3 consists of 16 residues. The CDR3 spells CASSYAFEGGTDTQYF. CDR3 in DNA: TGTGCCAGCAGTTACGCCTTTGAGGGGGGCACAGATACGCAGTATTTT.

This clonotype was found many times. V gene TRBV6-5 combines with J gene TRBJ1-2; 10 bases line up with TRBD1. J was trimmed by 6 bases and V by 2 bases; bases with no gene match: 9. In germline, CDR1 is MNHEY, CDR2 SVGAGI. CDR3 length: 16 amino acids. CDR3 sequence reads: CASSYISTGGVHGYTF. CDR3 bases: TGTGCCAGCAGTTACATTTCGACAGGGGGCGTCCATGGCTACACCTTC.

This clonotype was counted at least ten times. This chain joins TRBV28 and TRBJ1-5; D may be TRBD1 (6 bases). The CDR3 loop spans 18 amino acids. The V gene's germline CDR1 is MDHEN and CDR2 SYDVKM. V gave up 4 bases and J gave up 2 bases, with 21 bases separating them. The CDR3 spells CASSSPGRGGTGNQPQHF. DNA of the CDR3: TGTGCCAGCAGTTCCCCGGGGAGGGGGGGTACGGGCAATCAGCCCCAGCATTTT.

This clonotype was counted many times. V is TRBV2 and J is TRBJ2-7, with TRBD2 identical over 7 bases. CDR1 SNHLY and CDR2 FYNNEI come from the germline V gene. After removal of 4 bases from V and 2 bases from J, the junction contained 2 bases not matched to a gene. The CDR3 covers 13 residues. The CDR3 sequence: CASSAGGTYEQYF. The CDR3, as DNA: TGTGCCAGCAGTGCCGGGGGGACCTACGAGCAGTACTTC.

V is TRBV6-4 and J is TRBJ1-3; D is ambiguous. The CDR3 is made up of 14 amino acids. CDR1 and CDR2 (germline): MRHNA, SNTAGT. V gave up 5 bases and J gave up 2 bases, with 10 bases separating them. Written as DNA, the CDR3 is TGTGCCAGCAGTACCCGACAAGCTGGAAACACCATATATTTT. It codes for CASSTRQAGNTIYF.

This clonotype was recorded a few times. The chain uses TRBV27 and TRBJ2-5; D unresolved. The CDR3 is made up of 15 amino acids. Germline V gene lookup returns CDR1 MNHEY and CDR2 SMNVEV (reference sequence). The ends were cut back, 0 bases at V and 5 bases at J, with 13 bases in the middle. Here the CDR3 reads CASSLSITYGETQYF. CDR3 nucleotide sequence: TGTGCCAGCAGTTTATCTATCACCTACGGGGAGACCCAGTACTTC.

This clonotype showed up many times. V gene TRBV28 combines with J gene TRBJ2-5; unclear D gene. The germline gives CDR1 MDHEN, CDR2 SYDVKM. This CDR3 is 11 amino acids long. V lost 6 bases, J lost 5 bases, and 7 bases lay in between. DNA of the CDR3: TGTGCCAGCAGCTTAACGGAGACCCAGTACTTC. Its translation is CASSLTETQYF.

This clonotype came up many times. The chain has TRBV18 and TRBJ2-7; 8 bases are shared with TRBD1. Germline assignment: CDR1 KGHSH and CDR2 LQKENI. Germline trimming cut 6 bases from V and 6 bases from J; bases unmatched to any gene: 13. This CDR3 has 15 amino acids. For the CDR3, the DNA is TGTGCCAGCTCGTCCGACAGGGGTTTTGGGTTCGAGCAGTACTTC. Translated: CASSSDRGFGFEQYF.

This clonotype was found many times. The rearrangement links TRBV7-2 to TRBJ2-5, with TRBD2 matching over 9 bases. Trimming removed 2 bases from V and 5 bases from J; junction bases left unmatched: 9. This CDR3 comprises 16 residues. The germline V gene has CDR1 SGHTA and CDR2 FQGNSA. The CDR3 bases are TGTGCCAGCAGCTTAATCGGCGGGGGGGCCAGGGAGACCCAGTACTTC. This encodes CASSLIGGGARETQYF.

This clonotype was counted ten times or more. V and J are TRBV2 and TRBJ1-5; 8 bases map to TRBD1. The length of the CDR3 is 13 residues. Trimming at V came to 6 bases and at J to 10 bases, leaving 8 bases not matched to a gene. Germline CDR1 is SNHLY and CDR2 is FYNNEI. The CDR3 region is CASRRGQDRPQHF. The CDR3 bases are TGTGCCAGCAGGAGGGGACAGGATCGTCCCCAGCATTTT.

This clonotype was recorded at least ten times. The chain is built from TRBV5-1 and TRBJ2-6, with D perhaps TRBD1 (6 bases). CDR3 size: 15 residues. Trimming removed 0 bases at V and 2 bases at J, with 6 bases between. Germline loops: CDR1 SGHRS, CDR2 YFSETQ. This CDR3 is CASSLGGPGANVLTF. CDR3 nucleotides: TGCGCCAGCAGCTTGGGGGGGCCTGGGGCCAACGTCCTGACTTTC.

The chain combines TRBV9 with TRBJ1-5; D is ambiguous. This CDR3 contains 15 residues. Germline CDR1 is SGDLS and CDR2 is YYNGEE. The V gene lost 0 bases and the J gene lost 6 bases, with 13 bases spanning the gap. The CDR3, as DNA: TGTGCCAGCAGCGTAGGAGAAGAACGTGCTCAGCCCCAGCATTTT. As protein: CASSVGEERAQPQHF.

This clonotype has a count of ten or more. The J gene is TRBJ1-5, the V gene TRBV24-1; D is perhaps TRBD1 (5 bases). The CDR3 sequence is 13 residues long. V lost 6 bases and J 3 bases, leaving 8 bases between the germline ends. The germline gives CDR1 KGHDR, CDR2 SFDVKD. The chain's CDR3 is CATSTGNNQPQHF. CDR3 in DNA: TGTGCCACCAGTACAGGAAACAATCAGCCCCAGCATTTT.

The V call is TRBV27, the J call TRBJ2-2, with 8 bases matching TRBD1. Germline V gene data show CDR1 as MNHEY and CDR2 as SMNVEV (reference sequence). The V and J ends lost 7 bases and 0 bases, in that order; junction bases with no gene match: 13. The length of the CDR3 is 18 residues. The chain's CDR3 is CASTRDRPLQPNTGELFF. The CDR3, as DNA: TGTGCCAGCACCCGGGACAGGCCTCTTCAGCCGAACACCGGGGAGCTGTTTTTT.

The sample holds many counts of this clonotype. The chain employs TRBV11-2 and TRBJ2-2; no firm D call. V lost 6 bases and J lost 6, with 14 bases in between. Germline CDR1 is SGHAT and CDR2 is FQNNGV. This CDR3 has 14 residues. The CDR3 loop is CASSSGKDAGELFF. The CDR3 nucleotides read TGTGCCAGCAGTTCTGGCAAGGACGCCGGGGAGCTGTTTTTT.